These 19 T cell receptor beta chains share one sample of origin, sequenced in a study of shared clonotypes between healthy human individuals. Clones were sequenced by immunoSEQ multiplex PCR, and TCRdb holds only the in-frame ones, with some missing. The repertoire holds about 1.5 million clones, with around 98% as singletons. The sample consisted of naive CD4+ T cells sorted from blood. Subset meaning: CD45RA+ positively selected. These receptors all come from a young man in good health.

This chain joins TRBV10-3 and TRBJ1-5; 9 bases map to TRBD1. CDR1 and CDR2 from the germline V gene are ENHRY and SYGVKD. J was trimmed by 7 bases and V by 8 bases; bases with no gene match: 9. The CDR3 length is 14 residues. Here the CDR3 reads CAISPGQGGQPQHF. In DNA, the CDR3 is TGTGCCATCTCTCCGGGACAGGGCGGACAGCCCCAGCATTTT.

This clone showed up just once. This same CDR3 is encoded by further DNA sequences in the sample. The chain uses TRBV18 and TRBJ2-5; TRBD2 might be the D (6 bases). V was trimmed by 3 bases and J by 5 bases, leaving 10 bases between them. The V gene's germline CDR1 is KGHSH and CDR2 LQKENI. This CDR3 is built from 13 residues. The chain's CDR3 is CASSPSAGETQYF. CDR3 in DNA: TGTGCCAGCTCACCCTCCGCGGGGGAGACCCAGTACTTC.

This chain's CDR3 is CASSLSGPGGQGSNQPQHF. In DNA form, the CDR3 reads TGTGCCAGCAGTTTATCGGGGCCGGGAGGGCAGGGTTCCAATCAGCCCCAGCATTTT. V is TRBV27 and J is TRBJ1-5, with TRBD1 as a possible D gene (5 bases). CDR1 is MNHEY and CDR2 is SMNVEV in the germline V gene (reference sequence). V was pared by 0 bases and J by 3 bases, with 21 bases between. The CDR3 covers 19 residues.

The gene calls are TRBV19 and TRBJ1-4, with D uncertain. V was trimmed by 2 bases and J by 7 bases, leaving 17 bases between them. This CDR3 spans 16 amino acids. Germline CDR1 LNHDA, CDR2 SQIVND (reference sequence). The CDR3 DNA sequence: TGTGCCAGTAGTATATTTCGTAAGGGAGGGAGTGAAAAACTGTTTTTT. Its translation: CASSIFRKGGSEKLFF.

The gene calls are TRBV11-2 and TRBJ2-7; no clear D gene. V lost 1 base to trimming and J lost 5 bases, with 9 bases between them. CDR1 is SGHAT and CDR2 is FQNNGV in the germline V gene. This CDR3 region has 13 residues. In nucleotides, the CDR3 is TGTGCCAGCAGCTTAGGGGGATCCAACGAGCAGTACTTC. Amino acids: CASSLGGSNEQYF.

This sequence joins TRBV6-6 and TRBJ1-2; perhaps TRBD1 as D (6 bases). This CDR3 is 14 amino acids long. The germline V and J ends were trimmed by 7 bases and 7 bases, with 19 bases remaining between them. Germline CDR1 reads MNHNY; CDR2 reads SVGAGI (reference sequence). The CDR3 DNA is TGTGCCAGCACTCTAGCCTCCCGACAGGCTGGCTACACCTTC. Its protein product is CASTLASRQAGYTF.

The rearrangement links TRBV28 to TRBJ2-7; D may be TRBD1 (5 bases). There are 14 residues in the CDR3. V lost 6 bases and J 3 bases, leaving 15 bases between the germline ends. Germline V gives CDR1 MDHEN, CDR2 SYDVKM. The CDR3 nucleotides are TGTGCCAGCAGCGAGCAGGGTCTTGGCTACGAGCAGTACTTC. It yields the protein CASSEQGLGYEQYF. The full variable domain, with the rest looked up from reference TRBV28 and TRBJ2-7, is DVKVTQSSRYLVKRTGEKVFLECVQDMDHENMFWYRQDPGLGLRLIYFSYDVKMKEKGDIPEGYSVSREKKERFSLILESASTNQTSMYLCASSEQGLGYEQYFGPGTRLTVT.

In regard to this clone: Different DNA sequences within this sample yield the same CDR3. This rearrangement joins TRBV19 to TRBJ1-1, with D uncertain. The germline V gene encodes CDR1 LNHDA and CDR2 SQIVND (reference sequence). CDR3 length: 14 residues. V was shortened by 2 bases and J by 0 bases, with 7 bases between the two germline ends. CDR3 sequence: CASSITGVNTEAFF. The CDR3 DNA sequence: TGTGCCAGTAGTATAACCGGGGTGAACACTGAAGCTTTCTTT.

Of note for this clone: The same CDR3 can be traced to other DNA sequences in this sample. V and J are TRBV19 and TRBJ1-2; perhaps TRBD1 as D (5 bases). Trimming cost V 3 bases and J 2 bases, with 10 bases left between them. The CDR3 covers 14 residues. Germline V gene sequence: CDR1 LNHDA, CDR2 SQIVND (reference sequence). The CDR3 loop reads CASSIGTPNYGYTF. CDR3 nucleotide sequence: TGTGCCAGTAGTATCGGGACCCCCAACTATGGCTACACCTTC.

The chain is built from TRBV5-4 and TRBJ2-5; 11 bases align to TRBD2. The ends lost 2 bases at V and 4 bases at J; junction bases unmatched: 7. This CDR3 region has 16 residues. CDR1 SGHNT and CDR2 YYREEE come from the germline V gene (reference sequence). The CDR3 spells CASSFSQTSGRETQYF. CDR3 DNA sequence: TGTGCCAGCAGCTTCTCCCAAACTAGCGGGAGAGAGACCCAGTACTTC.

As concerns this clone: Other nucleotide sequences from this sample produce the same CDR3. V is TRBV28 and J is TRBJ1-4, with D hard to call. The V end was cut by 2 bases, the J end by 8 bases, with 6 bases between. Germline V gene data show CDR1 as MDHEN and CDR2 as SYDVKM. This CDR3 comprises 12 residues. This CDR3 reads CASSLLLEKLFF. As DNA, the CDR3 is TGTGCCAGCAGTTTACTTCTAGAAAAACTGTTTTTT.

This chain links TRBV20-1 with TRBJ1-2, with D hard to call. V was pared by 3 bases and J by 8 bases, with 10 bases between. The CDR3 length is 11 residues. Per the germline V gene, CDR1 is DFQATT and CDR2 is SNEGSKA (reference sequence). The CDR3 DNA reads TGCAGTGCTAGGGGGAATGGCGGCTACACCTTC. Translation: CSARGNGGYTF.

Details on this clone: Given a much more abundant clone one base away, this may be a read error. As DNA, the CDR3 is TGTGCCAGCAGTGGGACTAGCGGGACCACAGATACGCAGTATTTT. Translating gives CASSGTSGTTDTQYF. The chain combines TRBV6-1 with TRBJ2-3, with 12 bases aligning to TRBD2. The CDR3 has 15 amino acids. Germline values: CDR1 MNHNS, CDR2 SASEGT. The J segment lost 2 bases and the V segment lost 4 bases, leaving 1 base of the junction unmatched.

V gene TRBV7-3 combines with J gene TRBJ2-5, with D perhaps TRBD1 or TRBD2 (5 bases each). The CDR3 sequence is 16 residues long. Deletions cut 5 bases from V and 5 bases from J, with 21 bases between. The germline V gene has CDR1 SGHTA and CDR2 FQGTGA. CDR3 in DNA: TGTGCCAGCAGCCCGGGACGGACTCCTAACACCGAGACCCAGTACTTC. Its protein is CASSPGRTPNTETQYF.

The DNA of the CDR3 is TGTGCCAGCAGTTACCAGAGGGGCCGGTACTATGGCTACACCTTC. Protein product: CASSYQRGRYYGYTF. This chain links TRBV28 with TRBJ1-2, with D perhaps matching TRBD1 (5 bases). The V gene lost 4 bases and the J gene lost 3 bases, with 15 bases spanning the gap. The CDR3 is 15 amino acids. Germline loops: CDR1 MDHEN, CDR2 SYDVKM.

This chain connects TRBV5-5 to TRBJ2-2; weak D call: TRBD1 (5 bases). V was pared by 2 bases and J by 2 bases, with 10 bases between. The CDR3 consists of 15 residues. Germline V gene sequence: CDR1 SGHKS, CDR2 YYEKEE (reference sequence). The CDR3 spells CASSFSTANTGELFF. The CDR3 DNA reads TGTGCCAGCAGCTTCTCGACAGCTAACACCGGGGAGCTGTTTTTT.

This chain uses TRBV6-5 with TRBJ1-2; D is ambiguous. Trimming took off 8 bases at V and 2 bases at J, with 18 bases between the two ends. The CDR3 contains 15 residues. Germline loops: CDR1 MNHEY, CDR2 SVGAGI. The CDR3: CASCLVAGKNYGYTF. The DNA of the CDR3 is TGTGCCAGCTGTTTGGTAGCAGGAAAAAACTATGGCTACACCTTC.

V is TRBV10-3 and J is TRBJ2-5, with D possibly being TRBD1 (6 bases). The CDR3 runs to 13 residues. Germline assignment: CDR1 ENHRY and CDR2 SYGVKD. Trimming left V 9 bases short and J 2 bases short, with 13 bases between. The CDR3 reads CAIKAQGQETQYF. CDR3 bases: TGTGCCATTAAGGCTCAGGGGCAAGAGACCCAGTACTTC.

The chain has TRBV7-6 and TRBJ2-1; 10 nucleotides agree with TRBD2. The trim removed 4 bases at V and 3 bases at J, leaving 3 bases unmatched. The CDR3 spans 15 residues. Germline assignment: CDR1 SGHVS and CDR2 FNYEAQ. The CDR3 nucleotides are TGTGCCAGCAGCTCCAGACTAGCGGGCTACAATGAGCAGTTCTTC. Its translation is CASSSRLAGYNEQFF.